The 4 T cell receptor beta chains in this list originate from one sample, sequenced in a study of response to subunit inactivated influenza vaccine. TCRdb re-called the RT-PCR reads with MiXCR, one entry per CDR3 protein. Of 650,000 to 850,000 distinct CDR3 sequences in the sample, approximately 15% were seen once. The sequenced sample was PBMCs from blood, obtained 14 to 15 days before vaccination. Receptors were obtained from a man aged 45-65 years who received an inactivated influenza vaccine.

This clonotype was observed a handful of times. The chain carries TRBV7-2 and TRBJ2-4; D not certain. V was shortened by 1 base and J by 6 bases, with 10 bases between the two germline ends. Germline CDR1 is SGHTA and CDR2 is FQGNSA. This CDR3 has 14 amino acids. The CDR3 DNA reads as TGTGCCAGCAGCTTAGGGTGGGGATCAAACATTCAGTACTTC. It specifies CASSLGWGSNIQYF. The full variable domain, its missing parts supplied by reference TRBV7-2 and TRBJ2-4, is GAGVSQSPSNKVTEKGKDVELRCDPISGHTALYWYRQSLGQGLEFLIYFQGNSAPDKSGLPSDRFSAERTGGSVSTLTIQRTQQEDSAVYLCASSLGWGSNIQYFGAGTRLSVL.

This clonotype was recorded a few times. The V call is TRBV20-1, the J call TRBJ2-3, with 8 nucleotides matching TRBD1. The CDR3 has 12 amino acids. CDR1 is DFQATT and CDR2 is SNEGSKA in the germline V gene (reference sequence). The ends lost 3 bases at V and 6 bases at J; junction bases unmatched: 2. The CDR3 is CSASRTGDTQYF. CDR3 in DNA: TGCAGTGCTAGCCGGACAGGGGATACGCAGTATTTT.

In this sample, this clonotype turned up a few times. The CDR3 protein is CASSSVEVGTEAFF. In DNA, the CDR3 is TGTGCCAGCAGCTCCGTGGAGGTCGGCACTGAAGCTTTCTTT. The J gene is TRBJ1-1, the V gene TRBV11-2, with D hard to call. The germline CDR1 and CDR2 sequences are SGHAT and FQNNGV. The CDR3 runs to 14 residues. The ends were cut back, 4 bases at V and 4 bases at J, with 13 bases in the middle. The variable domain in full, with the rest retrieved from reference TRBV11-2 and TRBJ1-1, is EAGVAQSPRYKIIEKRQSVAFWCNPISGHATLYWYQQILGQGPKLLIQFQNNGVVDDSQLPKDRFSAERLKGVDSTLKIQPAKLEDSAVYLCASSSVEVGTEAFFGQGTRLTVV.

This clonotype came up many times. The rearrangement links TRBV28 to TRBJ2-5, with 8 bases fitting TRBD2. Trimming took 1 base from V and 2 from J; bases not matched to a gene: 3. CDR1 MDHEN and CDR2 SYDVKM come from the germline V gene. This CDR3 contains 15 residues. The CDR3 coding sequence is TGTGCCAGCAGTTTATTACTAGCGGCTCAAGAGACCCAGTACTTC. Amino acid sequence: CASSLLLAAQETQYF.